What follows are 9 T cell receptor beta chains derived from one specimen sequenced in a study of blood T cells in healthy people across ages. With a J-beta primer mix and a sample-barcoded 5' primer, a second PCR ran about 7 to 12 cycles. From the 5' RACE reads, TCRdb called clonotypes with MiXCR, one entry per CDR3 protein. The sample consists of hundreds of thousands of distinct CDR3 sequences, approximately 40% of them appearing once. Sequencing was performed on blood. These receptor sequences come from a man at least 80 years old in good health.

In this sample, this clonotype turned up a few times. The chain couples TRBV20-1 to TRBJ2-4; TRBD2 is a possible D gene (6 bases). The CDR3 contains 14 residues. The V end was cut by 3 bases, the J end by 6 bases, with 15 bases between. Looked up from germline, CDR1 is DFQATT and CDR2 is SNEGSKA (reference sequence). DNA for the CDR3: TGCAGTGCTAGGGGGGGTTCGAGGCGAAACATTCAGTACTTC. Encoded protein: CSARGGSRRNIQYF.

The J gene is TRBJ2-1, the V gene TRBV6-5; 8 bases fit TRBD2. V shed 8 bases and J 9 bases; nucleotides not matched to a gene: 9. CDR3 size: 13 residues. Germline values: CDR1 MNHEY, CDR2 SVGAGI. CDR3 amino acids: CASREGRFGEQFF. The CDR3 DNA follows: TGTGCCAGCCGGGAGGGCCGGTTCGGTGAGCAGTTCTTC.

This clonotype was counted many times. This sequence joins TRBV27 and TRBJ2-7; 10 bases line up with TRBD1. The CDR3 contains 14 residues. CDR1 and CDR2 (germline): MNHEY, SMNVEV (reference sequence). After removal of 5 bases from V and 4 bases from J, the junction contained 5 bases not matched to a gene. As DNA, the CDR3 is TGTGCCAGCAGTGTACGACAGGGGGCTTACGAGCAGTACTTC. Residues: CASSVRQGAYEQYF.

As for this clonotype: A read error may be the cause here, since a much bigger clone is one base away. The rearrangement joins TRBV14 to TRBJ2-1, with a tentative D call TRBD1 (5 bases). The J call is uncertain, as TRBJ2-7 better fits the DNA end. This CDR3 contains 15 residues. Germline CDR1 is SGHDN and CDR2 is FVKESK. As DNA, the CDR3 is TGTGCCAGCAGCCGGATGGGTGGGGCATACAATGAGCAGTACTTC. Encoded protein: CASSRMGGAYNEQYF.

This clonotype has just one count. V and J are TRBV6-2 or TRBV6-3 and TRBJ2-5, with TRBD2 identical over 8 bases. Germline values: CDR1 MNHEY, CDR2 SVGEGT. The CDR3 sequence is 16 residues long. Unmatched junction bases numbered 9, after V lost 2 bases and J lost 4 bases. This chain's CDR3 is CASSYGAGGPRETQYF. CDR3 sequence (DNA): TGTGCCAGCAGTTACGGGGCGGGGGGTCCCCGAGAGACCCAGTACTTC.

This clonotype has a handful of counts. The J gene is TRBJ1-2, the V gene TRBV20-1; D gene uncertain. This CDR3 spans 13 amino acids. V was shortened by 6 bases and J by 6 bases, with 17 bases between the two germline ends. Per germline, CDR1 DFQATT and CDR2 SNEGSKA (reference sequence). DNA for the CDR3: TGCAGTGCAACCAGGACGGGCACGGATGGCTACACCTTC. This codes for CSATRTGTDGYTF.

The chain carries TRBV7-6 and TRBJ2-5, with D possibly matching TRBD2 (7 bases). V was cut by 2 bases and J by 5 bases, with 21 bases left in between. This CDR3 contains 17 residues. Germline-derived CDR1 and CDR2 are SGHVS and FNYEAQ. DNA of the CDR3: TGTGCCAGCAGCTTATCTCCCAGGGGCAGGCGGGGGGAGACCCAGTACTTC. This encodes CASSLSPRGRRGETQYF.

This clonotype was seen a few times. V and J are TRBV7-2 and TRBJ2-5; tentatively, D is TRBD2 (6 bases). The CDR3 is made up of 12 amino acids. Germline values: CDR1 SGHTA, CDR2 FQGNSA. The V end was cut by 6 bases, the J end by 7 bases, with 12 bases between. CDR3 DNA sequence: TGTGCCAGCAGTCAGGAGGGGAGGACCCAGTACTTC. Its protein product is CASSQEGRTQYF.

The rearrangement uses TRBV5-8 and TRBJ2-3; 7 bases are shared with TRBD1. This CDR3 comprises 17 residues. Germline assignment: CDR1 SGHTS and CDR2 YDEGEE. Trimming removed 0 bases from V and 0 bases from J; junction bases left unmatched: 7. The CDR3 sequence: CASSLGDSLSSTDTQYF. CDR3 nucleotide sequence: TGTGCCAGCAGCTTGGGGGACAGCCTTTCTAGCACAGATACGCAGTATTTT.